The subject of this entry is one T cell receptor beta chain. Generated by immunoSEQ multiplex PCR, the TCRdb table keeps only in-frame clones and is missing some. The data show approximately 80,000 clones, around nine tenths seen once. Recipients boosted at about 4 weeks or about 12 weeks are pooled. The data derive from a study of T cell responses to AZD1222 COVID-19 vaccine. The receptor comes from an adult who received the AZD1222 COVID-19 vaccine. The material sequenced was peripheral blood, taken 28 days after the second AZD1222 dose.

The CDR3 DNA reads TGTGCCAGCAGTTACTGGTGGGCCGACCGGAACACCGGGGAGCTGTTTTTT. Residues: CASSYWWADRNTGELFF. V and J are TRBV6-2 or TRBV6-3 and TRBJ2-2; D is unresolved. The germline V and J ends were trimmed by 1 base and 1 base, with 13 bases remaining between them. The CDR3 extends over 17 amino acids. CDR1 is MNHEY, CDR2 SVGEGT, per germline.